This T cell receptor beta chain was identified in a study of CD8+ T cells in alopecia areata. Study context: Tofacitinib administration to treated patients was oral, at 5 to 10 mg twice daily. Findings and caveats of the study: Against the mouse data, patients shared TCRs less clearly, possibly for HLA reasons.

It was cDNA, reverse transcribed from extracted RNA, that served as the sequencing template. Method: immunoSEQ multiplex PCR; TCRdb's copy keeps in-frame clones and lacks some. The sample records about 180,000 clones, approximately 56% being singletons. This CDR3 spans 14 amino acids. The germline CDR1 and CDR2 sequences are SQVTM and ANQGSEA. V lost 5 bases and J 5 bases, leaving 18 bases between the germline ends. PBMCs provided sorted CD4+ and CD8+ T cells. About this clone itself: Its antigen is undetermined.

Sample: CD4+ T cells sorted from blood, taken at week 0. The chain carries TRBV29-1 and TRBJ1-1, with D possibly being TRBD1 (5 bases). The receptor was isolated from a human donor with alopecia areata. In nucleotides, the CDR3 is TGCAGCGTTACCCGAACTAGCCGGGGGACTGAAGCTTTCTTT. This gives the protein CSVTRTSRGTEAFF.